Listed here are 8 T cell receptor beta chains from one sample, sequenced in a study of OX40 agonist ivuxolimab in advanced cancers. Profiled with immunoSEQ multiplex PCR; TCRdb holds only in-frame clones, not every one. The table includes about 82,000 clones, around nine tenths detected once. Sequences were derived from CD4+ or CD8+ T cells sorted from blood, sampled in a trial of the OX40 agonist ivuxolimab. The receptors shown here come from an adult with an advanced solid tumor such as melanoma, head and neck, liver or kidney cancer.

The rearrangement joins TRBV18 to TRBJ2-7; no firm D call. This CDR3 comprises 15 residues. V lost 3 bases to trimming and J lost 3 bases, with 15 bases between them. CDR1 KGHSH and CDR2 LQKENI come from the germline V gene. The CDR3 reads CASSPPGTPNYEQYF. The CDR3, as DNA: TGTGCCAGCTCACCTCCTGGCACCCCCAACTACGAGCAGTACTTC.

This clone was recorded a few times. The chain uses TRBV27 and TRBJ1-2; tentatively, D is TRBD1 (6 bases). CDR1 MNHEY and CDR2 SMNVEV come from the germline V gene (reference sequence). Between the trimmed V and J ends, which lost 4 bases and 6 bases, there was a span of 15 bases. CDR3 size: 14 residues. The CDR3 region is CASSSTGKVDGYTF. The CDR3 DNA reads as TGTGCCAGCAGTTCAACAGGGAAGGTGGATGGCTACACCTTC.

The chain combines TRBV14 with TRBJ1-2, with D perhaps matching TRBD1 (5 bases). The V gene's germline CDR1 is SGHDN and CDR2 FVKESK. V gave up 1 base and J gave up 2 bases, with 11 bases separating them. The CDR3 is made up of 15 amino acids. The CDR3 DNA reads TGTGCCAGCAGCCAAGTGGCAGGGCAAAACTATGGCTACACCTTC. Encoded protein: CASSQVAGQNYGYTF.

V usage is TRBV7-9 and J usage is TRBJ1-1, with 8 bases fitting TRBD1. V lost 8 bases to trimming and J lost 1 base; unmatched junction nucleotides: 6. The CDR3 consists of 14 residues. CDR1 is SEHNR, CDR2 FQNEAQ, per germline (reference sequence). Written as DNA, the CDR3 is TGTGCCAGCGACGAGACAGGGGCGAACACTGAAGCTTTCTTT. The encoded protein is CASDETGANTEAFF.

This rearrangement joins TRBV5-6 to TRBJ2-7; no firm D call. Germline V gives CDR1 SGHDT, CDR2 YYEEEE. The CDR3 spans 13 residues. The germline V and J ends were trimmed by 0 bases and 1 base, with 5 bases remaining between them. The CDR3 spells CASSLGQSYEQYF. CDR3 DNA sequence: TGTGCCAGCAGCTTGGGGCAGTCCTACGAGCAGTACTTC.

The DNA for the CDR3 is TGCGCCAGCAGCTTAGGGACAGGGGGTACGAACGAGCAGTACTTC. It yields the protein CASSLGTGGTNEQYF. V usage is TRBV5-1 and J usage is TRBJ2-7, with TRBD1 matching 11 bases. The length of the CDR3 is 15 residues. Germline CDR1 SGHRS, CDR2 YFSETQ. With V trimmed by 2 bases and J by 5 bases, 6 bases remained unmatched.

The CDR3 loop reads CASSVQPGGELFF. In nucleotides, the CDR3 is TGTGCCAGCAGCGTACAGCCAGGCGGGGAGCTGTTTTTT. The rearrangement links TRBV9 to TRBJ2-2; D unresolved. This CDR3 contains 13 residues. V gave up 1 base and J gave up 7 bases, with 8 bases separating them. CDR1 is SGDLS, CDR2 YYNGEE, per germline.

This sequence joins TRBV28 and TRBJ2-5, with 7 positions matching TRBD2. From germline, CDR1 is MDHEN and CDR2 SYDVKM. The junction had 16 bases not matched to a gene; V was cut back by 3 bases and J by 9 bases. The CDR3 contains 16 residues. CDR3 in amino acids: CASSFPLAASLGAQYF. CDR3 DNA sequence: TGTGCCAGCAGTTTTCCCCTAGCGGCATCCCTCGGTGCCCAGTACTTC.